This T cell receptor beta chain was captured by sequencing in a study of OX40 agonist ivuxolimab in advanced cancers. As for the study in general: Patients with hepatocellular carcinoma, melanoma, renal cell or head and neck cancer made up the dose-escalation patients. Study-wide points: Compared with CD4+, CD8+ T cells on average had more expanded clones.

Some clones are missing from TCRdb's copy, which holds only in-frame ones; the method was immunoSEQ multiplex PCR. The sample includes approximately 58,000 clones, 70% to 80% of them seen just once. Turning to this clone: The antigen remains unidentified. One end of the junction does not line up with germline, which may come from a read error.

In germline, CDR1 is SNHLY, CDR2 FYNNEI. The CDR3 is made up of 16 amino acids. This material consisted of CD4+ or CD8+ T cells sorted from blood, taken in a trial of the OX40 agonist ivuxolimab. The chain is built from TRBV2 and TRBJ2-2; 8 positions agree with TRBD2. This receptor was identified in an adult with an advanced solid tumor such as melanoma, head and neck, liver or kidney cancer. The CDR3 coding sequence is TGTGCCAGCAGCGAAGGGACTAGTATAGACACCGGGGAGCTGTTTTTT. This encodes CASSEGTSIDTGELFF.